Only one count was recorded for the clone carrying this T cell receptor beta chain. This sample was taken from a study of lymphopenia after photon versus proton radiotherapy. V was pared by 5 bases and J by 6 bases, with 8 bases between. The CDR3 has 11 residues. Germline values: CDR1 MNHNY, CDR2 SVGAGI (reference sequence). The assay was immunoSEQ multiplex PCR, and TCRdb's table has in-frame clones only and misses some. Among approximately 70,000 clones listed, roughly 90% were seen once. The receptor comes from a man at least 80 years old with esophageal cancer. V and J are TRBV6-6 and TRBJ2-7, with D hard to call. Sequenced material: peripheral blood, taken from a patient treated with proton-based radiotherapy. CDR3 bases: TGTGCCAGCAGTGCCGGGCCCGAGCAGTACTTC. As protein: CASSAGPEQYF.